A selection of T cell receptor beta chains follows, all from one sample in a study of T-cell memory formation after mild COVID-19. TCRdb itself ran the 5' RACE reads through MiXCR, one entry per CDR3 protein. This sample has about 200,000 distinct CDR3 sequences, with approximately 10% found just once. Sequenced input: PBMCs or a T cell subset sorted from them (not recorded which). The receptors come from a man aged 18 to 30 who had mild COVID-19 (a few samples of this study predate the infection). Cell type and time point are not known. The CDR3 runs from the conserved cysteine through the conserved F or W. A D gene is named only where the DNA matches it firmly. Size is stated for part of the rows, as once, few or many counts, or as a class when the clone is expanded.

J: TRBJ2-5
size: .
D: TRBD1
V: TRBV29-1
CDR3: CSVRDSQETQYF
DNA: TGCAGCGTCCGGGACAGTCAAGAGACCCAGTACTTC

J: TRBJ2-2
size: .
D: TRBD1
V: TRBV27
CDR3: CASSRTGGWTGELFF
DNA: TGTGCCAGCAGCCGGACAGGGGGGTGGACCGGGGAGCTGTTTTTT

J: TRBJ2-3
size: few
D: .
V: TRBV7-9
CDR3: CASSLSFTDTQYF
DNA: TGTGCCAGCAGCTTATCCTTCACAGATACGCAGTATTTT

J: TRBJ1-2
size: few
D: TRBD1
V: TRBV2
CDR3: CASSEPAGQHNYGYTF
DNA: TGTGCCAGCAGTGAACCTGCGGGACAGCATAACTATGGCTACACCTTC

J: TRBJ1-6
size: few
D: .
V: TRBV6-5
CDR3: CASTLTQVGRGSPLHF
DNA: TGTGCCAGCACCCTGACTCAGGTCGGGCGGGGCTCACCCCTCCACTTT

J: TRBJ2-1
size: few
D: TRBD1
V: TRBV4-1
CDR3: CASSPSGTGSTKQFF
DNA: TGCGCCAGCAGCCCTTCAGGGACAGGGTCGACGAAGCAGTTCTTC

J: TRBJ2-7
size: many
D: TRBD2
V: TRBV7-2
CDR3: CASSFMASGGYEQYF
DNA: TGTGCCAGCAGCTTTATGGCTAGCGGTGGTTACGAGCAGTACTTC

J: TRBJ1-1
size: many
D: .
V: TRBV5-1
CDR3: CASSRTDSRLNTEAFF
DNA: TGCGCCAGCAGCCGGACCGACAGTAGGCTGAACACTGAAGCTTTCTTT

J: TRBJ1-4
size: .
D: .
V: TRBV5-6
CDR3: CASSLGAPSEKLFF
DNA: TGTGCCAGCAGCTTAGGGGCCCCCAGTGAAAAACTGTTTTTT

J: TRBJ2-3
size: many
D: .
V: TRBV12-3/TRBV12-4
CDR3: CASSLTSPSDTQYF
DNA: TGTGCCAGCAGTTTAACTAGCCCCTCGGATACGCAGTATTTT

J: TRBJ2-3
size: many
D: .
V: TRBV5-1
CDR3: CASSPSLGDTQYF
DNA: TGCGCCAGCAGCCCTAGTCTGGGAGATACGCAGTATTTT

J: TRBJ1-2
size: few
D: .
V: TRBV25-1
CDR3: CASSEYQVVTF
DNA: TGTGCCAGCAGTGAATACCAGGTCGTCACCTTC

J: TRBJ1-5
size: .
D: .
V: TRBV12-3/TRBV12-4
CDR3: CASSSGTSDQPQHF
DNA: TGTGCCAGCAGTTCCGGGACCTCTGATCAGCCCCAGCATTTT

J: TRBJ2-3
size: many
D: .
V: TRBV4-1
CDR3: CASSPGVAMVDTQYF
DNA: TGCGCCAGCAGCCCCGGGGTAGCGATGGTGGATACGCAGTATTTT

J: TRBJ2-3
size: .
D: .
V: TRBV5-1
CDR3: CASSLGPVSTDTQYF
DNA: TGCGCCAGCAGCTTGGGACCAGTTAGCACAGATACGCAGTATTTT

J: TRBJ2-3
size: few
D: TRBD2
V: TRBV20-1
CDR3: CRPSGLGTDTQYF
DNA: TGCAGACCCAGCGGACTAGGCACAGATACGCAGTATTTT

J: TRBJ2-3
size: few
D: TRBD2
V: TRBV20-1
CDR3: CSARDTLTSGATDTQYF
DNA: TGCAGTGCTAGAGATACGTTGACTAGCGGGGCTACAGATACGCAGTATTTT

J: TRBJ2-1
size: many
D: .
V: TRBV6-5
CDR3: CASSYLRKQFF
DNA: TGTGCCAGCAGTTACCTTCGTAAGCAGTTCTTC

J: TRBJ2-4
size: few
D: TRBD1
V: TRBV5-1
CDR3: CASSFPQGDNIQYF
DNA: TGCGCCAGCAGCTTCCCCCAGGGGGATAACATTCAGTACTTC

J: TRBJ2-7
size: few
D: .
V: TRBV12-5
CDR3: CASGAGPSYEQYF
DNA: TGTGCTAGTGGTGCGGGACCATCCTACGAGCAGTACTTC

J: TRBJ1-4
size: few
D: TRBD1
V: TRBV6-5
CDR3: CASSRTGVNEKLFF
DNA: TGTGCCAGCAGTCGGACAGGGGTTAATGAAAAACTGTTTTTT

J: TRBJ2-5
size: .
D: .
V: TRBV2
CDR3: CASSGVANDQETQYF
DNA: TGTGCCAGCAGTGGCGTAGCGAACGACCAAGAGACCCAGTACTTC

J: TRBJ1-2
size: once
D: TRBD1
V: TRBV12-3/TRBV12-4
CDR3: CASSGDRGASGYTF
DNA: TGTGCCAGCAGTGGGGACAGGGGTGCCAGCGGCTACACCTTC

J: TRBJ1-6
size: few
D: TRBD1
V: TRBV6-5
CDR3: CASSYSVRGSSYNSPLHF
DNA: TGTGCCAGCAGTTACTCGGTCAGGGGGAGCTCCTATAATTCACCCCTCCACTTT

J: TRBJ2-3
size: .
D: .
V: TRBV4-1
CDR3: CASSPRFGAEDTQYF
DNA: TGCGCCAGCAGCCCCCGATTCGGGGCCGAGGATACGCAGTATTTT

J: TRBJ2-3
size: few
D: TRBD2
V: TRBV6-2/TRBV6-3
CDR3: CASSPAGLADTDTQYF
DNA: TGTGCCAGCAGTCCAGCGGGGCTAGCGGACACAGATACGCAGTATTTT

J: TRBJ2-4
size: few
D: .
V: TRBV20-1
CDR3: CSGGPDPKNIQYF
DNA: TGCAGCGGAGGTCCCGACCCCAAAAACATTCAGTACTTC

J: TRBJ2-2
size: .
D: .
V: TRBV4-1
CDR3: CASSQVDLLTVGELFF
DNA: TGCGCCAGCAGCCAAGTAGACCTCTTGACAGTCGGGGAGCTGTTTTTT

J: TRBJ2-1
size: few
D: .
V: TRBV28
CDR3: CASSLSGIGYNEQFF
DNA: TGTGCCAGCAGTTTATCCGGCATAGGCTACAATGAGCAGTTCTTC

J: TRBJ2-3
size: .
D: .
V: TRBV9
CDR3: CASSPRGPREGDTQYF
DNA: TGTGCCAGCAGCCCCCGGGGGCCAAGGGAAGGAGATACGCAGTATTTT

J: TRBJ2-2
size: .
D: .
V: TRBV27
CDR3: CASSLARAPRGGELFF
DNA: TGTGCCAGCAGTTTAGCCCGGGCCCCCCGCGGCGGGGAGCTGTTTTTT

J: TRBJ1-1
size: .
D: .
V: TRBV11-2
CDR3: CASSQLGGVAEAFF
DNA: TGTGCCAGCAGCCAGCTCGGTGGGGTAGCTGAAGCTTTCTTT

J: TRBJ2-7
size: many
D: TRBD1
V: TRBV7-2
CDR3: CASSFDRGFPEQYF
DNA: TGTGCCAGCAGCTTTGACAGGGGGTTCCCCGAGCAGTACTTC

J: TRBJ2-2
size: few
D: TRBD1
V: TRBV4-3
CDR3: CASREAGTGATGELFF
DNA: TGCGCCAGCCGGGAAGCCGGGACAGGGGCCACCGGGGAGCTGTTTTTT

J: TRBJ1-2
size: .
D: .
V: TRBV19
CDR3: CASSSSDRLATGYTF
DNA: TGTGCCAGTAGTTCTTCCGACAGGCTGGCTACTGGCTACACCTTC